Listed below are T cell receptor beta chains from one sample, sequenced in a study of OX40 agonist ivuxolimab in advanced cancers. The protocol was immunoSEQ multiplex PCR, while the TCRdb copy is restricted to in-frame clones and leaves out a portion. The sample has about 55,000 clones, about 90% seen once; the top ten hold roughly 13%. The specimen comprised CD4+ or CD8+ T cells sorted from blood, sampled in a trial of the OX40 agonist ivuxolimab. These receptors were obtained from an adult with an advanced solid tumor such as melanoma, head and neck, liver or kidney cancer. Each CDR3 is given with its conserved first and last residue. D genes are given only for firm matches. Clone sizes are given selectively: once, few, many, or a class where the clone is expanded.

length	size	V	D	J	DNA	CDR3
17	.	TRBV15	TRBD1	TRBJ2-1	TGTGCCACCAGCAGAGCCGTCGGACAGGGGTTCTACAATGAGCAGTTCTTC	CATSRAVGQGFYNEQFF
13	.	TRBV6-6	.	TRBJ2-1	TGTGCCAGCAGTAATCAAGAAGGGAATGAGCAGTTCTTC	CASSNQEGNEQFF
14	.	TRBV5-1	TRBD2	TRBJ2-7	TGCGCCAGCAGCTCGGCCAGCGGGAACTCCGAGCAGTACTTC	CASSSASGNSEQYF
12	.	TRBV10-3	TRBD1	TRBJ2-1	TGTGCCATCAGGGAACAGGGGGAGGAGCAGTTCTTC	CAIREQGEEQFF
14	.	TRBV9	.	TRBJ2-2	TGTGCCAGCAGCGTAGTAAGTGACACCGGGGAGCTGTTTTTT	CASSVVSDTGELFF
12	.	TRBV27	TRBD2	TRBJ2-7	TGTGAGTCGGCTAGCGGAGACTACGAGCAGTACTTC	CESASGDYEQYF
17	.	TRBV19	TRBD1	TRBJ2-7	TGTGCCAGTAGTATGGTACAAATGGGGACAGGTGTCTACGAGCAGTACTTC	CASSMVQMGTGVYEQYF
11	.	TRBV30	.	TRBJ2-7	TGTGCCTGGAGTGTTGCTTACGAGCAGTACTTC	CAWSVAYEQYF
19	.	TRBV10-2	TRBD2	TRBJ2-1	TGCGCCAGCAGGTCGGGACTAGCGGGAGGGCTGGGCGTATACAATGAGCAGTTCTTC	CASRSGLAGGLGVYNEQFF
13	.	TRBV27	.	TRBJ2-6	TGTGCCAGCACTCGACCTGGGGCCAACGTCCTGACTTTC	CASTRPGANVLTF
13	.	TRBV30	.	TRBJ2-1	TGTGCCTGGAGTCCATACTATTACAATGAGCAGTTCTTC	CAWSPYYYNEQFF
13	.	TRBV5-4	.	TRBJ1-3	TGTGCCAGCAGCTTGGACATGGGAAACACCATATATTTT	CASSLDMGNTIYF
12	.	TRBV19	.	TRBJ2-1	TGTGCCAGTAGTACAAGGTTGCGGGAGCAGTTCTTC	CASSTRLREQFF
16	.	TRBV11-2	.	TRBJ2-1	TGTGCCAGCAGCTTAGTCAGGGGGGCCTCCTACAATGAGCAGTTCTTC	CASSLVRGASYNEQFF
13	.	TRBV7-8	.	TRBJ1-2	TGTGCCAGCAGCTCCGCAGATGGCTATGGCTACACCTTC	CASSSADGYGYTF
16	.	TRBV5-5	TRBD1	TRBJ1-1	TGTGCCAGCAGCTTGGGAATAGGACAGGCGAACACTGAAGCTTTCTTT	CASSLGIGQANTEAFF
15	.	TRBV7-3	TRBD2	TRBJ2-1	TGTGCCAGCAGCCCCGGGACTAGCGGCTACAATGAGCAGTTCTTC	CASSPGTSGYNEQFF
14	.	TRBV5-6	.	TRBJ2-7	TGTGCCAGCAGCTTGGCAGGGAGGATTTACGAGCAGTACTTC	CASSLAGRIYEQYF
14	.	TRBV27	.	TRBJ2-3	TGTGCCAGCAGTTTGCGCCTAGCAACAGATACGCAGTATTTT	CASSLRLATDTQYF
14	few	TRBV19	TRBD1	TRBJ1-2	TGTGCCAGTAGTAGTCGACAGGGGGCTGGCGGCTACACCTTC	CASSSRQGAGGYTF
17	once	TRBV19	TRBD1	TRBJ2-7	TGTGCCAGTAGTGAATGGACAGGGGGGTTCATCCTTAACGAGCAGTACTTC	CASSEWTGGFILNEQYF
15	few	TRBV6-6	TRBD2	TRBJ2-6	TGTGCCACCCTAGCGGGAGGGTCCGGGGCCAACGTCCTGACTTTC	CATLAGGSGANVLTF
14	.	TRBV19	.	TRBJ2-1	TGTGCCAGTAGCAATGCGGCTAAATACCATGAGCAGTTCTTC	CASSNAAKYHEQFF
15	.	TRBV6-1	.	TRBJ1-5	TGTGCCAGCGGTGTTCAGAACGGGGGCAATCAGCCCCAGCATTTT	CASGVQNGGNQPQHF
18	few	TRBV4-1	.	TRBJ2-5	TGCGCCAGCAGCCAAACGACCTGGGGGAGTGGGGTGGGTGAGACCCAGTACTTC	CASSQTTWGSGVGETQYF
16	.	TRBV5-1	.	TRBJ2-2	TGCGCCAGCAGCTTGGCCGGGACGGCTTCCACCGGGGAGCTGTTTTTT	CASSLAGTASTGELFF
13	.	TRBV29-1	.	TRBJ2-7	TGCAGCGTGACCAGCGCTAGCTCCTACGAGCAGTACTTC	CSVTSASSYEQYF